These T cell receptor beta chains were read from a single sample in a study of T cells in Graves' hyperthyroidism and ophthalmopathy. MiXCR was run by TCRdb on the multiplex PCR reads, yielding one entry per CDR3 protein. Here the sample spans around 600,000 distinct CDR3 sequences, approximately 14% being singletons. Specimen: blood. Every receptor here comes from a woman younger than 45 with Graves' hyperthyroidism. Each CDR3 is given with its conserved first and last residue. The D gene is left open where the match is weak. Not every row has a clone size; where given, it reads once, few, many or a size class.

clone_size | d_call | j_call | cdr3_length | v_call | cdr3_nt | cdr3_aa
- | TRBD2 | TRBJ2-3 | 13 | TRBV5-1 | TGCGCCAGCAGCTCAAGCGGGAGCAATACGCAGTATTTT | CASSSSGSNTQYF
- | TRBD2 | TRBJ2-7 | 14 | TRBV28 | TGTGCCAGCAGTCAAATAGCGGGAGGTTCCGAGCAGTACTTC | CASSQIAGGSEQYF
many | - | TRBJ1-5 | 14 | TRBV30 | TGTGCCTGGAGTAGTGCTCAAGGTCGGGTGCCCCAGCATTTT | CAWSSAQGRVPQHF
- | - | TRBJ1-5 | 13 | TRBV6-5 | TGTGCCAGCAGTTACTCGCGTTATCAGCCCCAGCATTTT | CASSYSRYQPQHF
many | - | TRBJ2-7 | 14 | TRBV6-2/TRBV6-3 | TGTGCCAGCAGTTACATCGTGACTCGAGACGAGCAGTACTTC | CASSYIVTRDEQYF
- | - | TRBJ2-2 | 14 | TRBV18 | TGTGCCAGCTCCCCCTGGGACGGCACCGGGGAGCTGTTTTTT | CASSPWDGTGELFF
many | - | TRBJ1-1 | 13 | TRBV29-1 | TGCAGCGTTGACCAGGGACTGAACACTGAAGCTTTCTTT | CSVDQGLNTEAFF
- | TRBD2 | TRBJ2-4 | 18 | TRBV19 | TGTGCCAGTAGTATCCCAGCGGGAAGGGGTTTGGCCAAAAACATTCAGTACTTC | CASSIPAGRGLAKNIQYF
- | TRBD2 | TRBJ2-2 | 17 | TRBV5-4 | TGTGCCAGCAAGATGACTAGCGGGAGGTCGAACACCGGGGAGCTGTTTTTT | CASKMTSGRSNTGELFF
- | TRBD1 | TRBJ2-5 | 16 | TRBV28 | TGTGCCAGCAGTTTACCCCGGGACAGCGGAAGAGAGGCCCAGTACTTC | CASSLPRDSGREAQYF
few | - | TRBJ1-5 | 14 | TRBV3-2 | TGTGCCAGCAGCCAAGTTAGAGACAATCAGCCCCAGCATTTT | CASSQVRDNQPQHF
many | - | TRBJ1-2 | 14 | TRBV6-1 | TGTGCCAGCAGTGAATGGCTTGCTAACTATGGCTACACCTTC | CASSEWLANYGYTF
many | - | TRBJ2-5 | 13 | TRBV27 | TGTGCCAGCAGTTTAATCCAGCAAGAGACCCAGTACTTC | CASSLIQQETQYF
many | - | TRBJ1-6 | 12 | TRBV27 | TGTGCCAGCAGTTTAGTGGGTTCACCCCTCCACTTT | CASSLVGSPLHF
- | - | TRBJ2-2 | 12 | TRBV20-1 | TGCAGTGCCCCGACTGACACCGGGGAGCTGTTTTTT | CSAPTDTGELFF
few | TRBD1 | TRBJ2-1 | 14 | TRBV6-1 | TGTGCCAGCGGTATGACAGGGAATGACCATGAGCAGTTCTTC | CASGMTGNDHEQFF
- | - | TRBJ2-7 | 16 | TRBV6-1 | TGTGCCACCAACCCCAGGGGACCGATGGTTAGGTACGAGCAGTACTTC | CATNPRGPMVRYEQYF
- | TRBD2 | TRBJ2-5 | 13 | TRBV11-3 | TGTGCCAGCAGCCGAGGACTAGCGGGAGTACAGTACTTC | CASSRGLAGVQYF
few | TRBD1 | TRBJ1-2 | 16 | TRBV4-1 | TGCGCCAGCAGCCCCGACAGGGGGCGGACTAACTATGGCTACACCTTC | CASSPDRGRTNYGYTF
many | TRBD1 | TRBJ2-1 | 18 | TRBV7-9 | TGTGCCAGCAGCTTAGTGGAGGTGTATGGGACAGGGGCCGATGAGCAGTTCTTC | CASSLVEVYGTGADEQFF
many | - | TRBJ1-2 | 13 | TRBV2 | TGTGCCAGCAGTGAAGTATCGGGCTATGGCTACACCTTC | CASSEVSGYGYTF
- | TRBD2 | TRBJ2-5 | 15 | TRBV6-2/TRBV6-3 | TGTGCCAGCAGACAGGTAGCGGGAGAGAAAGAGACCCAGTACTTC | CASRQVAGEKETQYF
- | - | TRBJ1-5 | 13 | TRBV6-2/TRBV6-3 | TGTGCCAGCGATCGGGGAATCGGTCAGCCCCAGCATTTT | CASDRGIGQPQHF
many | - | TRBJ2-1 | 15 | TRBV7-6 | TGTGCCAGCAGCTTTACGGTAACAACGTACAATGAGCAGTTCTTC | CASSFTVTTYNEQFF
- | - | TRBJ1-1 | 15 | TRBV18 | TGTGCCAGCTCACCATTGGGGGTACTTGGAACTGAAGCTTTCTTT | CASSPLGVLGTEAFF
many | TRBD2 | TRBJ2-2 | 15 | TRBV5-1 | TGCGCCAGCAGCTTGCGGGACTACTTTGCCGGGGAGCTGTTTTTT | CASSLRDYFAGELFF
few | - | TRBJ2-7 | 16 | TRBV4-1 | TGCGCCAGCAGCCGAGGGGTGGCAGAGGAATGGCGAGGGCAGTACTTC | CASSRGVAEEWRGQYF
many | TRBD2 | TRBJ2-1 | 16 | TRBV2 | TGTGCCAGCAGTGAGAGGCTGGGACTAGCGGGAAATGAGCAGTTCTTC | CASSERLGLAGNEQFF
few | TRBD2 | TRBJ2-4 | 15 | TRBV7-3 | TGTGCCAGCAGATCAGATAGCGGGACCCGGCACATTCAGTACTTC | CASRSDSGTRHIQYF
- | - | TRBJ1-1 | 14 | TRBV5-4 | TGTGCCAGCAGCTTGCCGGCAGGCCTGGCTGAAGCTTTCTTT | CASSLPAGLAEAFF
- | TRBD2 | TRBJ2-1 | 14 | TRBV6-1 | TGTGCCAGCCGGAGACTAGCGGCCTACAATGAGCAGTTCTTC | CASRRLAAYNEQFF
- | - | TRBJ2-7 | 13 | TRBV6-5 | TGTGCCAGCAGTTACCACAGGCCCTACGAGCAGTACTTC | CASSYHRPYEQYF
- | - | TRBJ2-2 | 15 | TRBV7-9 | TGTGCCAGCAGCTTAACCGACCCGAACACCGGGGAGCTGTTTTTT | CASSLTDPNTGELFF